This record concerns one TCR beta chain sequence. The target antigen is unknown. These data belong to a study of T cells in Graves' hyperthyroidism and ophthalmopathy. Notes on the study in general: A model of 13 V-J features distinguished ophthalmopathy from stable hyperthyroidism. Ophthalmopathy got predicted by the model a median 6.5 months before its onset.

Authors of the study amplified TCR beta CDR3 regions from RNA transcripts. A set of HTBI primers served as the primers for a first-round RT-PCR of the TCR CDR3. TCRdb fed the multiplex PCR reads into MiXCR, producing one record per CDR3 protein. The sample carries about 610,000 distinct CDR3 sequences, 16% recorded once. Each diagnosis drew on symptoms, thyroxine, TRAb, thyroid ultrasound and orbital computed tomography findings. The PBMCs were sourced from fresh peripheral blood (about 10 ml). The receptor was isolated from a woman in her forties with Graves' ophthalmopathy. The sequenced sample consisted of blood.

The CDR3 reads CSARGQGAQPQHF. In DNA form, the CDR3 reads TGCAGTGCTAGAGGACAGGGGGCACAGCCCCAGCATTTT. The J gene is TRBJ1-5, the V gene TRBV20-1, with 10 bases aligning to TRBD1. The junction had 1 base not matched to a gene; V was cut back by 1 base and J by 7 bases. CDR1 and CDR2 from the germline V gene are DFQATT and SNEGSKA (reference sequence). CDR3 length: 13 residues.